This T cell receptor (beta chain) was profiled in a study of Ad26.COV2.S vaccination and SARS-CoV-2 variants. Study overall: Participant was drawn from the COV1001 Ad26.COV2.S trial arm. General study results and limits: Vaccine and placebo recipients had comparable breadth of non-spike TCRs.

Profiled with immunoSEQ multiplex PCR; TCRdb holds only in-frame clones, not every one. The sample lists some 450,000 clones, roughly 88% occurring once. Comments on this clone: The target antigen is unknown.

Treatment described: around 19 received Ad26.COV2.S at low or high dose, single or two shots; roughly five received placebo; per-sample allocation not given. Day 63 after the first vaccine or placebo injection was the time point for sampling. The vaccine antigen was prefusion-stabilized Wuhan SARS-CoV-2 spike. The CDR3 length is 13 residues. Germline CDR1 SGHTS, CDR2 YDEGEE. V lost 4 bases to trimming and J lost 6 bases, with 14 bases between them. This specimen consisted of peripheral blood, obtained in a trial of Ad26.COV2.S vaccine versus placebo. The TCR sequence derives from a person aged 18-60 years who received the Ad26.COV2.S COVID-19 vaccine or a placebo. This chain uses TRBV5-8 with TRBJ2-7; the D call may be TRBD1 or TRBD2 (5 bases each). Written as DNA, the CDR3 is TGTGCCAGCAGCGGCCCTCGGGGCGGCGAGCAGTACTTC. The encoded protein is CASSGPRGGEQYF.